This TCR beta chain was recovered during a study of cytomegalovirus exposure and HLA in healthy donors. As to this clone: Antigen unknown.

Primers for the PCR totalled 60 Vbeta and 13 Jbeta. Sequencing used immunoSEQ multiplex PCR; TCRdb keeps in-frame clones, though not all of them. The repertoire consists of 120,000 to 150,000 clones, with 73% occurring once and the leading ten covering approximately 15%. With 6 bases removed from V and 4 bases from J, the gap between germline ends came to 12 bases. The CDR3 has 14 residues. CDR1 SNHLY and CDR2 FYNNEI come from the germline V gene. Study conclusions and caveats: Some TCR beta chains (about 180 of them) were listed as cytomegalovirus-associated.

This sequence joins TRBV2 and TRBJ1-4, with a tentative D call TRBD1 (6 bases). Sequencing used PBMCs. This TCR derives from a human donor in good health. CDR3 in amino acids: CASREDSLNEKLFF. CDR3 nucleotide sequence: TGTGCCAGCAGGGAGGACAGCCTTAATGAAAAACTGTTTTTT.